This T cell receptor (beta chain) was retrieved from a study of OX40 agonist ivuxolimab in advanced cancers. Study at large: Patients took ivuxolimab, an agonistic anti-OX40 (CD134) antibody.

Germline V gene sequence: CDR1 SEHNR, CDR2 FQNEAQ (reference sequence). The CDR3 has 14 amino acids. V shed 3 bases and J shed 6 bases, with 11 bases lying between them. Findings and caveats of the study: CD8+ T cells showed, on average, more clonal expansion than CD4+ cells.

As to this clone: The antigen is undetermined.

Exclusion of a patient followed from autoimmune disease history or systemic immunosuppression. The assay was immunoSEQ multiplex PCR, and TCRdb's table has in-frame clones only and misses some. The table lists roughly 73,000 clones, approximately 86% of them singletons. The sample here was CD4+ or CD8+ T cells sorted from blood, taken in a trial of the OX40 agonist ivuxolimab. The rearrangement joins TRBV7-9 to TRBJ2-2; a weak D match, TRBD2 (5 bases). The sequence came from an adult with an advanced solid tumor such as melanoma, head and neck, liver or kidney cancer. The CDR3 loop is CASSLRVMAGELFF. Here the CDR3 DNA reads TGTGCCAGCAGCTTGCGGGTTATGGCCGGGGAGCTGTTTTTT.